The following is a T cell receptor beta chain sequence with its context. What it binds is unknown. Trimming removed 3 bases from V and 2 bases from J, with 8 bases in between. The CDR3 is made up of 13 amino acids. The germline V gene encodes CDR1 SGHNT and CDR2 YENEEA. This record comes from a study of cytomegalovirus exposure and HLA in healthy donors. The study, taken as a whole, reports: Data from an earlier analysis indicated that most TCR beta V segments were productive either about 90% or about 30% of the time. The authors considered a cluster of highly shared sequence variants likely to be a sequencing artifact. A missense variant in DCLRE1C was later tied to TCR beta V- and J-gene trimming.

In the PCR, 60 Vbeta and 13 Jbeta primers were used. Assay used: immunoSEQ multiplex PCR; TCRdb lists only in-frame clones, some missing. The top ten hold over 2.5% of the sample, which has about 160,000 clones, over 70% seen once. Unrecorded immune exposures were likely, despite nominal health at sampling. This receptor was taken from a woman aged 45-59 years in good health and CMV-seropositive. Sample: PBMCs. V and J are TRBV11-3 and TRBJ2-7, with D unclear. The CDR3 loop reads CASSLSTPYEQYF. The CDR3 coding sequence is TGTGCCAGCAGCTTGTCCACTCCCTACGAGCAGTACTTC.